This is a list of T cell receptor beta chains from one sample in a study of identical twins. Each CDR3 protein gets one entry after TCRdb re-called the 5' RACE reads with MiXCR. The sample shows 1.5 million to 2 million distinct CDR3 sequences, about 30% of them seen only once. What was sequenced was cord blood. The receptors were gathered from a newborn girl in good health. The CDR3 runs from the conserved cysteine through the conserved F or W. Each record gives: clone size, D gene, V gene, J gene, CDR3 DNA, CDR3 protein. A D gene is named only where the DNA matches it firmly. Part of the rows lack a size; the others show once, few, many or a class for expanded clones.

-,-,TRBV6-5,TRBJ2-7,TGTGCCAGCAGTTACTCGAACACAGGGAACCACGAGCAGTACTTC,CASSYSNTGNHEQYF
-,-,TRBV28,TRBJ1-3,TGTGCCAGCAGACCCTGGACGGGTGGAAACACCATATATTTT,CASRPWTGGNTIYF
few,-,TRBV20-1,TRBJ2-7,TGCAGTGCTAGTTCCCGACTGCTCCCCTCATACGAGCAGTACTTC,CSASSRLLPSYEQYF
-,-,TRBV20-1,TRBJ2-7,TGCAGTGCTAGGAAGACTAGGATCAGCTCCTACGAGCAGTACTTC,CSARKTRISSYEQYF
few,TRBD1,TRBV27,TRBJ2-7,TGTGCCAGCGTCCCGACGGGACAGTTCGTCTACGAGCAGTACTTC,CASVPTGQFVYEQYF
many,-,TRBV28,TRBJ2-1,TGTGCCAGCAGTCCTGCCCAACGAACAGGGTTTTCGAATGAGCAGTTCTTC,CASSPAQRTGFSNEQFF
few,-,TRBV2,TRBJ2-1,TGTGCCAGCAGTGATCTGGGGCGGATCAATGAGCAGTTCTTC,CASSDLGRINEQFF
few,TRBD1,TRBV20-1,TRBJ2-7,TGCAGTGCCTCGGGACAGGTGGAAAAACCTTACGAGCAGTACTTC,CSASGQVEKPYEQYF
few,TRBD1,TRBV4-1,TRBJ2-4,TGCGCCAGCAGCCAAGATTATGGGACAGGTGCCAAAAACATTCAGTACTTC,CASSQDYGTGAKNIQYF
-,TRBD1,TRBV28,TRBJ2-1,TGTGCCAGCAGTTTAACAGGGGGCTACTACAATGAGCGGTTCTTC,CASSLTGGYYNERFF
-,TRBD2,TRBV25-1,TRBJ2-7,TGTGCCAGCAGTGCCATTACTAGCGGCCACAATGAGCAGTACTTC,CASSAITSGHNEQYF
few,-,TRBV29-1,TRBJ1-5,TGCAGCGTTGAGTCTGGGAGAGCTTGGAATCAGCCCCAGCATTTT,CSVESGRAWNQPQHF
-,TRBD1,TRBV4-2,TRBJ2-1,TGTGCCAGCAGCCCACTCAGGGGGAGAGGCAATGAGCAGTTCTTC,CASSPLRGRGNEQFF
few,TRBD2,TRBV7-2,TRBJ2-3,TGTGCCAGCAGCTTGGCATCGGGACTAGCAACGGATACGCAGTATTTT,CASSLASGLATDTQYF
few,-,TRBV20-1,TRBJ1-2,TGCAGTGCTAGACATCCGCACTATGGCTACACCTTC,CSARHPHYGYTF
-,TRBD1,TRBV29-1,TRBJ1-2,TGCAGCGTAAAACAGGGGGCCCTAAACTATGGCTACACCTTC,CSVKQGALNYGYTF
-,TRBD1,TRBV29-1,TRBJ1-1,TGCAGCGTTGTCAGGGGGGCATCTGAAGCTTTCTTT,CSVVRGASEAFF
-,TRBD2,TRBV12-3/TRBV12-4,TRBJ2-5,TGTGCCAGCAGTACCACTAGCGGGGGGGCCATGACCCAGTACTTC,CASSTTSGGAMTQYF
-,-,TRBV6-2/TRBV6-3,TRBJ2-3,TGTGCCAGCAGCGCGGACTGGGCAATCACAGATACGCAGTATTTT,CASSADWAITDTQYF
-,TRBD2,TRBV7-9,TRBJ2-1,TGTGCCAGCAGCCCCGGGACTAGCGGGAATGGGCAGTTCTTC,CASSPGTSGNGQFF
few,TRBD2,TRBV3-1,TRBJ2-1,TGTGCCAGCAGCCTCAATAGCGGGGGGGCTGCGAGTGAGCAGTTCTTC,CASSLNSGGAASEQFF
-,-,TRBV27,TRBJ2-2,TGTGCCAGCAGTTTATCGTACAGTAACACCGGGGAGCTGTTTTTT,CASSLSYSNTGELFF
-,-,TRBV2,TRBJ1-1,TGTGCCAGCAGTGGTAGAGACAGTGTGAACACTGAAGCTTTCTTT,CASSGRDSVNTEAFF
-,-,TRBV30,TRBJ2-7,TGTGCCTTGAAGGGCTACGAGCAGTACTTC,CALKGYEQYF
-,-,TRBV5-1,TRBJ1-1,TGCGCCAGCAGTCAACCGGGACTCACTGAAGCTTTCTTT,CASSQPGLTEAFF
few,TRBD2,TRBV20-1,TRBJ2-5,TGCAGTGCCCCCCCCAGGGCGGGGGGATCAGAGACCCAGTACTTC,CSAPPRAGGSETQYF
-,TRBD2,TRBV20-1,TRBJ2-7,TGCAGTGCACATGGACCCGGGACTAGCTTCCACGAGCAGTACTTC,CSAHGPGTSFHEQYF
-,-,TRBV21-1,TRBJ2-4,TGTGCCAGCAGCAAAGGGGCTAGCGGGCCTAACGATCTCCGCAAAAACATTCAGTACTTC,CASSKGASGPNDLRKNIQYF
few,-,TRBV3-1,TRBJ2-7,TGTGCCAGCAGCCAAGTGAAGTCCGGACAGAACTCCTACGAGCAGTACTTC,CASSQVKSGQNSYEQYF
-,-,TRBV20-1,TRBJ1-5,TGCAGTGCTAGTGCCGGGGCTACGAGCAATCAGCCCCAGCATTTT,CSASAGATSNQPQHF
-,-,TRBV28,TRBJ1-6,TGTGCCAGCAGTTTTCGACTTATCTATAATTCACCCCTCCACTTT,CASSFRLIYNSPLHF
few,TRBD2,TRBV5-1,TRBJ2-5,TGCGCCAGCAGCTTCCTCTCGGGGGGGGGTAATGAGCAGTACTTC,CASSFLSGGGNEQYF
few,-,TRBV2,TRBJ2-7,TGTGCCAGCAGTGGAGATTCGGGAGACGAGCAGTACTTC,CASSGDSGDEQYF
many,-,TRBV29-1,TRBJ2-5,TGCAGCGTTGCAGCCTGGAAAGAGACCCAGTACTTC,CSVAAWKETQYF
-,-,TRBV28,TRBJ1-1,TGTGCCAGCAGACCACAGAGGAACACTGAAGCTTTCTTT,CASRPQRNTEAFF
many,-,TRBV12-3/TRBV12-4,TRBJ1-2,TGTGCCAGCAGTTTGTTGGTCAGTCAAGGTTCTGGCTACACCTTC,CASSLLVSQGSGYTF